This T cell receptor (beta chain) was profiled in a study of T-cell memory formation after mild COVID-19 (dated by TCRdb to about 2021). Broadly, across the study: TCR sequence clusters from the two donors were largely donor specific. In a couple of donors, T-cell clones that expanded and contracted after mild COVID-19 were tracked by sequencing TCRalpha and TCRbeta repertoires over time. The cohort comprised two young, previously healthy adult volunteers, one female and one male.

PBMCs were isolated by Ficoll-Paque density gradient centrifugation. V trim: 7 bases; J trim: 3 bases; unmatched bases: 12. From its cysteine to its phenylalanine, the CDR3 spans 15 amino acids. The only DNA kept is the CDR3, 45 bases in frame from the first base. The germline V gene specifies SGHDT as CDR1 and YYEEEE as CDR2. Overall study outcomes, separate from this receptor: SARS-CoV-2 specificity of the second-wave clones peaking on day 37 was not confirmed. Contracting CD4+ clones were found mainly in CM and EM memory subsets, while CD8+ clones were enriched in EMRA. Only two mild cases were covered in the study, and larger cohorts including severe cases with pre-infection samples were considered necessary. Some responding clones were detected in pre-infection memory, which suggested that pre-existing cross-reactive memory T cells had joined the SARS-CoV-2 response. From day 15 to 85, contracting clones showed balanced CD4/CD8 phenotypes, whereas a second wave of clones that expanded from day 15 to 37 leaned towards CD4+.

This clonotype has at least ten counts. Its antigen is currently not known. Base qualities were left out, and no much larger clone turns up one base away. The instrument was an Illumina NovaSeq 6000. TCRalpha and TCRbeta cDNA libraries were constructed by 5'RACE with constant-segment primers, with sample barcodes and unique molecular identifiers being introduced. Trizol reagent was used to extract RNA from every sample. Amplification of the libraries took two PCR steps, and the second step added a second sample barcode plus Illumina TruSeq adapters. Sequencing of libraries was performed on an Illumina NovaSeq with 2 x 150 bp paired-end reads. Per the original workflow: Demultiplexing of reads and collapsing into UMI-guided consensus sequences were performed with migec v1.2.7. With mixcr v2.1.11, UMI consensuses were aligned to TRA and TRB V and J templates and assembled into clonotypes. Clonotypes were classified as expanded or contracted when called significant by both edgeR and NoisET, with noise models trained on biological replicates. For edgeR calls, the thresholds were a false discovery rate-adjusted p below 0.01 and a log2 fold-change of 1. As an exploratory analysis of dynamics, max-normalized trajectories of the 1000 most abundant clonotypes were examined by PCA with hierarchical clustering. Each responding clone was given a CD4 or CD8 phenotype based on the CD4+ and CD8+ repertoires, which had been sequenced separately. Starting from the raw public reads, TCRdb applied fastp trimming at Q25, assembled clones with MiXCR and retained in-frame beta chains. When rows share a CDR3 protein, they turn into one entry using the most common DNA and genes. Clone size and V and J calls follow TCRdb, not the original study. The sample includes tens of thousands of distinct CDR3 sequences, with approximately 9% observed a single time. Clones ranked in the top ten supply roughly 10% of the sample.

The sample was PBMCs or a T cell subset sorted from them (not recorded which). The clonotype was recovered from an adult woman who had mild COVID-19 (a few samples of this study predate the infection). The sample titles of this study are shuffled in the database, so cell type and time point are left out; the donor was told from shared clones. The sequence joins TRBV5-6 to TRBJ2-7, with 8 bases matching TRBD1. CDR3 loop: CASSTSQGAFYEQYF. The sequenced DNA is TGTGCCAGCTCTACGTCCCAGGGGGCTTTCTACGAGCAGTACTTC.